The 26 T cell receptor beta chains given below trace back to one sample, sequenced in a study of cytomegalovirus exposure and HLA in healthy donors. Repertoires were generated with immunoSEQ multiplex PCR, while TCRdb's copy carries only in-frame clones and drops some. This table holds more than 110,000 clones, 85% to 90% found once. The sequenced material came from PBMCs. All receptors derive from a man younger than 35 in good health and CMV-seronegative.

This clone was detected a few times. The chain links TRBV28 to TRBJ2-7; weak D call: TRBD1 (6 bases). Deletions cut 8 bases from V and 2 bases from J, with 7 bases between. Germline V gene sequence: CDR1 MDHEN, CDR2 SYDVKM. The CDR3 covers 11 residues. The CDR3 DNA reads TGTGCCAGCGGACAGACCTACGAGCAGTACTTC. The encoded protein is CASGQTYEQYF.

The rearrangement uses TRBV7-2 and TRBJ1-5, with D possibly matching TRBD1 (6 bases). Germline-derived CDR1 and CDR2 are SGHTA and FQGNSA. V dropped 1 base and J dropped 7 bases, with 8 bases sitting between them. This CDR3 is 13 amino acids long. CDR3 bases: TGTGCCAGCAGCTTAGGAGGGGGACAGCCCCAGCATTTT. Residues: CASSLGGGQPQHF.

CDR3 protein: CATSRDYRLAGNYEQYF. The CDR3 DNA is TGTGCCACCAGCAGAGATTATCGACTAGCGGGGAACTACGAGCAGTACTTC. The rearrangement joins TRBV15 to TRBJ2-7; 11 bases line up with TRBD2. The CDR3 covers 17 residues. The V gene's germline CDR1 is LNHNV and CDR2 YYDKDF (reference sequence). The junction had 7 bases not matched to a gene; V was cut back by 0 bases and J by 3 bases. The full variable domain, with the rest looked up from reference TRBV15 and TRBJ2-7, is DAMVIQNPRYQVTQFGKPVTLSCSQTLNHNVMYWYQQKSSQAPKLLFHYYDKDFNNEADTPDNFQSRRPNTSFCFLDIRSPGLGDTAMYLCATSRDYRLAGNYEQYFGPGTRLTVT.

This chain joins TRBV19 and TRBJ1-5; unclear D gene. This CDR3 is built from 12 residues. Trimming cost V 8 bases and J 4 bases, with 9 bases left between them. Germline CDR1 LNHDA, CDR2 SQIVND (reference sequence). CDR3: CASEGRNQPQHF. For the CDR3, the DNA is TGTGCCAGTGAAGGGAGAAATCAGCCCCAGCATTTT.

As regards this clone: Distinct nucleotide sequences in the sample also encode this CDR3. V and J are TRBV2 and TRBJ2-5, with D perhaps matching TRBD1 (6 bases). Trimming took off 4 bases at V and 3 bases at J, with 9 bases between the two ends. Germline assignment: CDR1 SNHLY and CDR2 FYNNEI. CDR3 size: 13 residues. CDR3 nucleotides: TGTGCCAGCAGTGTGGACAGAAAAGAGACCCAGTACTTC. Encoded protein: CASSVDRKETQYF.

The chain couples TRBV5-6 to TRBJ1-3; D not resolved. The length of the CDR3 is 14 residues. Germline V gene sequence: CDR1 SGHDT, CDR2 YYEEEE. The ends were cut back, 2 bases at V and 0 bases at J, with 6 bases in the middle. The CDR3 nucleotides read TGTGCCAGCAGCTTCCAGAACTCTGGAAACACCATATATTTT. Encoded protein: CASSFQNSGNTIYF.

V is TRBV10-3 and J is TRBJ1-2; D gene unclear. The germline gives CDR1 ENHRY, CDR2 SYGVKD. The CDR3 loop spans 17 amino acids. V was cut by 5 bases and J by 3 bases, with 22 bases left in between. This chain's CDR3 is CAISSPGQSVPYYGYTF. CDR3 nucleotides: TGTGCCATCAGTTCCCCGGGTCAATCGGTTCCCTACTATGGCTACACCTTC.

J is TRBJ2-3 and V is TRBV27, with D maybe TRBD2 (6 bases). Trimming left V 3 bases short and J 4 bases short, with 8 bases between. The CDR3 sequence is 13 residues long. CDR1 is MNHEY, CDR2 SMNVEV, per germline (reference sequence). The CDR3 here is CASSFWEADTQYF. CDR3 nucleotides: TGTGCCAGCAGTTTTTGGGAGGCAGATACGCAGTATTTT.

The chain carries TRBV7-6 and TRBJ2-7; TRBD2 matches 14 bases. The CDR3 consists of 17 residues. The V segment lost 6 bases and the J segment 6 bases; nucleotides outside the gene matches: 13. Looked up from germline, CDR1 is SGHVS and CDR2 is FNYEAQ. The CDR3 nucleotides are TGTGCCAGCAGTCCACATGGGACTAGCGGGAGTCGGCCCGAGCAGTACTTC. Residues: CASSPHGTSGSRPEQYF.

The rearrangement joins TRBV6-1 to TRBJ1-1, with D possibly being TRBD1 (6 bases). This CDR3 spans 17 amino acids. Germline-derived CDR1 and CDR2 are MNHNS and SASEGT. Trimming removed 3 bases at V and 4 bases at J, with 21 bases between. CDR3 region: CASSEDPGPGGSTEAFF. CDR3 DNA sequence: TGTGCCAGCAGTGAGGACCCCGGTCCGGGGGGCTCCACTGAAGCTTTCTTT.

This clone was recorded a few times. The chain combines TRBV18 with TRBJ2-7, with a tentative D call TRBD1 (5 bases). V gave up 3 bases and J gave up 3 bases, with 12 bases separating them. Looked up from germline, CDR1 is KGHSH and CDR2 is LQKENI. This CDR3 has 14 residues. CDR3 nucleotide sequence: TGTGCCAGCTCACCCACAGTTCAGGGCTACGAGCAGTACTTC. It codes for CASSPTVQGYEQYF.

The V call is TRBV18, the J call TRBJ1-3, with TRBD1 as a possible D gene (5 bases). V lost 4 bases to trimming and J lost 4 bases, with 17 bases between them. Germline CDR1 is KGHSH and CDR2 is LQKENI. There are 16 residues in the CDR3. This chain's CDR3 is CASSRRRGNDGNTIYF. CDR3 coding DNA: TGTGCCAGCTCACGGCGTAGGGGTAACGACGGAAACACCATATATTTT. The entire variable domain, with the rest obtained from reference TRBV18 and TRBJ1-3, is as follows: NAGVMQNPRHLVRRRGQEARLRCSPMKGHSHVYWYRQLPEEGLKFMVYLQKENIIDESGMPKERFSAEFPKEGPSILRIQQVVRGDSAAYFCASSRRRGNDGNTIYFGEGSWLTVV.

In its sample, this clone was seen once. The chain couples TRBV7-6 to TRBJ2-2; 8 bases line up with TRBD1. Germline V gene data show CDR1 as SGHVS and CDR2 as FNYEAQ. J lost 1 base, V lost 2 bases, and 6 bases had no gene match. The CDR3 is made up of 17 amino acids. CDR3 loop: CASSLRQGARNTGELFF. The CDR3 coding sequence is TGTGCCAGCAGCTTAAGGCAGGGGGCTCGGAACACCGGGGAGCTGTTTTTT.

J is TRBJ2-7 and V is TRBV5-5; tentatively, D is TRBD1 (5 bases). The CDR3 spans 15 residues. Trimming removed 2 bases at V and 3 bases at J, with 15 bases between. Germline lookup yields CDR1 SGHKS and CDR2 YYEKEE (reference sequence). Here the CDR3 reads CASSFLDRASYEQYF. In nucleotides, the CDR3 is TGTGCCAGCAGCTTCCTCGACAGAGCAAGCTACGAGCAGTACTTC.

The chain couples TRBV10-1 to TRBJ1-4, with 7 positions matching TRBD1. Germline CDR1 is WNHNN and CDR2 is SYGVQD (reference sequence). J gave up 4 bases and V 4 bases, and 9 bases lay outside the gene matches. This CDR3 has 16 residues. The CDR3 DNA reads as TGCGCCAGCAGTGGGGACAGCTCAGGGGTTAATGAAAAACTGTTTTTT. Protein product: CASSGDSSGVNEKLFF.

CDR3 sequence: CASSLEASGAYNEQFF. DNA of the CDR3: TGTGCCAGCAGCTTAGAGGCTAGCGGGGCCTACAATGAGCAGTTCTTC. The chain carries TRBV7-9 and TRBJ2-1; 9 nucleotides align to TRBD2. Germline loops: CDR1 SEHNR, CDR2 FQNEAQ (reference sequence). The trim removed 1 base at V and 2 bases at J, leaving 3 bases unmatched. The CDR3 runs 16 residues.

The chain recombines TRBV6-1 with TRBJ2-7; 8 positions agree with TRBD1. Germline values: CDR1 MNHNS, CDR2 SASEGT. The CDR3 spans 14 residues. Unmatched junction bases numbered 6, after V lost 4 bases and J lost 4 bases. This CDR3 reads CASSADRDSYEQYF. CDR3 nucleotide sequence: TGTGCCAGCAGTGCGGACAGGGATAGTTACGAGCAGTACTTC.

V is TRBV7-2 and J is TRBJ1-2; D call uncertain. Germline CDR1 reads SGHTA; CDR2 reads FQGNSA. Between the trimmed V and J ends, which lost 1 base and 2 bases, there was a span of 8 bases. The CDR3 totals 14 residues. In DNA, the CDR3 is TGTGCCAGCAGCTTAGTAGCCGGGAACTATGGCTACACCTTC. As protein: CASSLVAGNYGYTF.

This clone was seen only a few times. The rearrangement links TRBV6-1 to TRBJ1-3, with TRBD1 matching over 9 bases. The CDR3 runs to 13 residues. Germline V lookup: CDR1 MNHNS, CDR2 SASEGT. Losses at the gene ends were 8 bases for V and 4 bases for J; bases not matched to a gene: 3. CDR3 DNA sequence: TGTGCCAGCCTGACAGGGGGAGGAAACACCATATATTTT. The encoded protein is CASLTGGGNTIYF.

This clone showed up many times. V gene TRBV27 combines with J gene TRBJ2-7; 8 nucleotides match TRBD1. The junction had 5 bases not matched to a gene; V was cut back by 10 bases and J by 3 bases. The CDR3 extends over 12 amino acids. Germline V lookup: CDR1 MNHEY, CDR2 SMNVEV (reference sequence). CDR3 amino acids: CATSDRGYEQYF. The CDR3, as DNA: TGTGCCACCTCAGACAGGGGCTACGAGCAGTACTTC.

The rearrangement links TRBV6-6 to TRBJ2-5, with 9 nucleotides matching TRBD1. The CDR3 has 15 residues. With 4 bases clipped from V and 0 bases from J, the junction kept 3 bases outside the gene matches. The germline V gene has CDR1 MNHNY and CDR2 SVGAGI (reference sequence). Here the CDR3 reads CASSWDREYQETQYF. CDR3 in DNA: TGTGCCAGCAGTTGGGACAGGGAGTACCAAGAGACCCAGTACTTC.

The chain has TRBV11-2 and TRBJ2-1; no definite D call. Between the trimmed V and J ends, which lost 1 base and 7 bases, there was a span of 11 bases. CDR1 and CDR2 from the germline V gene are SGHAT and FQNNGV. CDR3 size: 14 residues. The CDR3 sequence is CASSLGVYSNEQFF. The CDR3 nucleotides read TGTGCCAGCAGCTTAGGCGTCTATAGTAATGAGCAGTTCTTC. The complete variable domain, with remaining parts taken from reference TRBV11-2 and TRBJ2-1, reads EAGVAQSPRYKIIEKRQSVAFWCNPISGHATLYWYQQILGQGPKLLIQFQNNGVVDDSQLPKDRFSAERLKGVDSTLKIQPAKLEDSAVYLCASSLGVYSNEQFFGPGTRLTVL.

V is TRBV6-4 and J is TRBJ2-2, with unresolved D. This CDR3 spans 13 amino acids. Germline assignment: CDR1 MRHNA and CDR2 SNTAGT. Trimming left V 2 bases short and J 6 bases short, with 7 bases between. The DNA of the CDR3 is TGTGCCAGCAGTGACGGCCAGGCCGGGGAGCTGTTTTTT. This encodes CASSDGQAGELFF.

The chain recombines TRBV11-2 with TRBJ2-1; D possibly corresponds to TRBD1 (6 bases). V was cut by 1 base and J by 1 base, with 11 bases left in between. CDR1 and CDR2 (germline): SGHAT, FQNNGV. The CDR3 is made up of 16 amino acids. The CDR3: CASSLAWGLSYNEQFF. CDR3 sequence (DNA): TGTGCCAGCAGCTTAGCCTGGGGGCTTTCCTACAATGAGCAGTTCTTC. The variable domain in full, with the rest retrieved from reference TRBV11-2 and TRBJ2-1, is EAGVAQSPRYKIIEKRQSVAFWCNPISGHATLYWYQQILGQGPKLLIQFQNNGVVDDSQLPKDRFSAERLKGVDSTLKIQPAKLEDSAVYLCASSLAWGLSYNEQFFGPGTRLTVL.

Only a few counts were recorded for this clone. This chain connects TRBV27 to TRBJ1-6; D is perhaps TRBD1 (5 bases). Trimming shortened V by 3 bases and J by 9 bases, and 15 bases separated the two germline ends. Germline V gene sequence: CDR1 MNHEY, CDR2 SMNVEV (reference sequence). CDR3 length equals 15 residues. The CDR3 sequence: CASSLWVGEGSPLHF. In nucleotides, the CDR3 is TGTGCCAGCAGTTTGTGGGTGGGGGAGGGTTCACCCCTCCACTTT.

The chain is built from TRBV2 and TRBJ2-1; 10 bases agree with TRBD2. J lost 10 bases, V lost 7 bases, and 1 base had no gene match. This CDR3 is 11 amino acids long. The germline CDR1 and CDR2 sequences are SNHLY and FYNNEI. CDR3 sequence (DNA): TGTGCCAGCATTAGCGGGGGGGAGCAGTTCTTC. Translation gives CASISGGEQFF.